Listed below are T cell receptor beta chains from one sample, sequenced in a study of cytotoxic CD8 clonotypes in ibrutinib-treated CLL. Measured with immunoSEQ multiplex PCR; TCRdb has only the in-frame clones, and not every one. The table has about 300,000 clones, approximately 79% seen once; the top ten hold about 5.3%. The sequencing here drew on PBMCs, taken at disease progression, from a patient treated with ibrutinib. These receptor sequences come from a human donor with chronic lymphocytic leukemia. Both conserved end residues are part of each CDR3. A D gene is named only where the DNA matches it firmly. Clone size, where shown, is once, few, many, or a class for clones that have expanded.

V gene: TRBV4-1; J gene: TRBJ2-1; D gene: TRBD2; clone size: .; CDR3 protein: CASSQAGRLAGDHSYNEQFF; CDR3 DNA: TGCGCCAGCAGCCAAGCCGGTCGACTAGCGGGGGACCACTCCTACAATGAGCAGTTCTTC
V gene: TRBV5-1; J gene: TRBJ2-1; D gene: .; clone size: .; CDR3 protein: CASSLDAGSYNEQFF; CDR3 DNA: TGCGCCAGCAGCTTGGACGCGGGCTCCTACAATGAGCAGTTCTTC
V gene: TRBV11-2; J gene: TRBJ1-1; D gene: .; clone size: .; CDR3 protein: CASSYLTGIGTEAFF; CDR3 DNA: TGTGCCAGCAGCTACCTAACAGGGATAGGGACTGAAGCTTTCTTT
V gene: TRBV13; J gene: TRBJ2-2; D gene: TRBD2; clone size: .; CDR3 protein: CASSYGGGPTGELFF; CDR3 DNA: TGTGCCAGCAGCTACGGCGGGGGGCCCACCGGGGAGCTGTTTTTT
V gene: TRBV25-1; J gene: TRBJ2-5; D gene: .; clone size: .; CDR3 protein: CASSSPTVPTETQYF; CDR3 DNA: TGTGCCAGCAGTTCCCCGACAGTACCGACAGAGACCCAGTACTTC
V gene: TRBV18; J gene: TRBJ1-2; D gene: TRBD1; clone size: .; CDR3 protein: CASSLGQGNGYTF; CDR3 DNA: TGTGCCAGCTCTCTGGGACAGGGGAATGGCTACACCTTC
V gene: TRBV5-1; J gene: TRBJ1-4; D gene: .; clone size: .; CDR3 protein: CASSLGHPSEKLFF; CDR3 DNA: TGCGCCAGCAGCTTGGGACACCCTAGTGAAAAACTGTTTTTT
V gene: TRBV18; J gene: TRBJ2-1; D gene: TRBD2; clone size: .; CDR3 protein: CASETPRWRGGLNEQFF; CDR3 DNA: TGTGCCAGCGAGACACCGCGTTGGCGGGGGGGCCTGAATGAGCAGTTCTTC
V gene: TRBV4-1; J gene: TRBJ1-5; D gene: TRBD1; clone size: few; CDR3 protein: CASSQDGTGWQPQHF; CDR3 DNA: TGCGCCAGCAGCCAAGACGGGACAGGATGGCAGCCCCAGCATTTT
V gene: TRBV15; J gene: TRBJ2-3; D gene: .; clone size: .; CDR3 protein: CATSRPSVSTDTQYF; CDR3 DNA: TGTGCCACCAGCAGACCCTCCGTTAGCACAGATACGCAGTATTTT
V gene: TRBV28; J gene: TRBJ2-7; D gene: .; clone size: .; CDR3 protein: CASSLFRQSDYEQYF; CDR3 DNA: TGTGCCAGCAGTTTATTCCGGCAATCCGACTACGAGCAGTACTTC
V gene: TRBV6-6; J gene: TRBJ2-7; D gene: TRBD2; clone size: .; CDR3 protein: CASSYSWGGYEQYF; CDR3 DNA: TGTGCCAGCAGTTACTCTTGGGGGGGCTACGAGCAGTACTTC
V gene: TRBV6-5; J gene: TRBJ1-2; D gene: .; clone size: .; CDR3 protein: CASGEQGVYGYTF; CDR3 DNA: TGTGCCAGCGGCGAACAGGGTGTCTATGGCTACACCTTC
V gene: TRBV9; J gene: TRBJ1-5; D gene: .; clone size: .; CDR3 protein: CASSSGSNQPQHF; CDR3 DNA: TGTGCCAGCAGTAGCGGTAGCAATCAGCCCCAGCATTTT
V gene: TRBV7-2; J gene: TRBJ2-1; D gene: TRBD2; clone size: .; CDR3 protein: CASSLPGLTYNEQFF; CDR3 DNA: TGTGCCAGCAGTTTACCGGGACTAACCTACAATGAGCAGTTCTTC
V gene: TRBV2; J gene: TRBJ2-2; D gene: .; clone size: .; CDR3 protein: CASSGLSGELFF; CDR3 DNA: TGTGCCAGCAGTGGTCTCTCCGGGGAGCTGTTTTTT
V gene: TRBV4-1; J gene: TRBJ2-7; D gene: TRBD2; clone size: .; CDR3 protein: CASSQVLAIAGGPGEQYF; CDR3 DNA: TGCGCCAGCAGCCAAGTTTTAGCAATAGCGGGAGGGCCAGGGGAGCAGTACTTC
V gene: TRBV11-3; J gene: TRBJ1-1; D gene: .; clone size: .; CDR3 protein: CASSTGTANTEAFF; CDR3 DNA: TGTGCCAGCAGTACCGGGACGGCCAACACTGAAGCTTTCTTT
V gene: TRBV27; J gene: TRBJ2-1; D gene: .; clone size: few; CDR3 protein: CASSLTSSYNEQFF; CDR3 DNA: TGTGCCAGCAGTTTAACGTCCTCCTACAATGAGCAGTTCTTC
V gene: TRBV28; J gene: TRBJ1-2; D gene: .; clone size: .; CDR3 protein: CATFDTRGGYTF; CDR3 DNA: TGTGCCACCTTTGACACACGCGGGGGCTACACCTTC
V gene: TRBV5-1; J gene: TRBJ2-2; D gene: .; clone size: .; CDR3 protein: CASSRALLNTGELFF; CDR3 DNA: TGCGCCAGCAGTCGGGCTCTTCTAAACACCGGGGAGCTGTTTTTT
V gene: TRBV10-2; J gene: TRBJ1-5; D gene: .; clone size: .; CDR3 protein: CASSESAKSGNQPQHF; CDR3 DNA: TGCGCCAGCAGTGAGAGCGCAAAATCGGGCAATCAGCCCCAGCATTTT
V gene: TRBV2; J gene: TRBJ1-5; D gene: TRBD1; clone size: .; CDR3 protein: CASRYDRGGKGAQHF; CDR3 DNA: TGTGCCAGCAGATACGACAGGGGCGGCAAGGGAGCCCAGCATTTT
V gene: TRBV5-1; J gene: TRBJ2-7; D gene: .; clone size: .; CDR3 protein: CASSSTGSQYF; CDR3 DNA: TGCGCCAGCAGTTCGACGGGTTCGCAGTACTTC
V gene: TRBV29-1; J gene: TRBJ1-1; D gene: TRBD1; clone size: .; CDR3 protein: CSVEWTGVRTEAFF; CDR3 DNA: TGCAGCGTCGAGTGGACAGGGGTTCGAACTGAAGCTTTCTTT
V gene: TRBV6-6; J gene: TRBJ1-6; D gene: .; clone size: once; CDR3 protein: CASTDRSSYNSPLHF; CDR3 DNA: TGTGCCAGCACCGACAGGAGCTCCTATAATTCACCCCTCCACTTT
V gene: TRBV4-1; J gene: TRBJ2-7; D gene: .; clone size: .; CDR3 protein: CASSQGFGYEQYF; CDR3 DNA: TGCGCCAGCAGCCAAGGCTTTGGTTACGAGCAGTACTTC
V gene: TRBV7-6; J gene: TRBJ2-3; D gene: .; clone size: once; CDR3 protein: CASSLPSGDTQYF; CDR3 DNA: TGTGCCAGCAGCTTACCGAGCGGAGATACGCAGTATTTT